This T cell receptor (beta chain) was found in a study of tumor-infiltrating lymphocytes in localized non-small cell lung cancer. Background on the study: The cohort mixed smokers and never-smokers, several histologies, and some post-neoadjuvant-chemotherapy samples.

Trimming shortened V by 4 bases and J by 3 bases, and 10 bases separated the two germline ends. The CDR3 has 14 amino acids. Germline V gene data show CDR1 as MNHEY and CDR2 as SMNVEV (reference sequence). Profiling relied on immunoSEQ multiplex PCR, and the TCRdb table lists in-frame clones only, not all of them. The table lists roughly 30,000 clones, approximately 83% of them singletons. The clonotype originates from a human donor with non-small cell lung cancer. The sequenced sample was lung tumor tissue. The chain uses TRBV27 and TRBJ2-4; D is perhaps TRBD1 (6 bases). CDR3 amino acids: CASSSDSIKNIQYF. The CDR3 DNA reads as TGTGCCAGCAGTTCGGACAGTATCAAAAACATTCAGTACTTC.